This TCR beta chain originates from a study of identical twins. MiXCR was run by TCRdb on the 5' RACE reads, yielding one entry per CDR3 protein. This table holds 510,000 or so distinct CDR3 sequences, 15% found once. Ten or more counts support this clonotype. The V and J ends lost 5 bases and 7 bases, in that order; junction bases with no gene match: 9. CDR3 size: 15 residues. The same sample was also studied in work on yellow fever vaccine responses in identical twins.

The clonotype was recovered from a woman younger than 30 in good health. The J gene is TRBJ2-1, the V gene TRBV12-3 or TRBV12-4; 9 nucleotides agree with TRBD2. Material: CD4+ T cells sorted from blood. The CDR3 sequence is CASSLFSGSSNEQFF. The CDR3 DNA reads TGTGCCAGCAGTCTCTTTAGCGGGAGTTCAAATGAGCAGTTCTTC.